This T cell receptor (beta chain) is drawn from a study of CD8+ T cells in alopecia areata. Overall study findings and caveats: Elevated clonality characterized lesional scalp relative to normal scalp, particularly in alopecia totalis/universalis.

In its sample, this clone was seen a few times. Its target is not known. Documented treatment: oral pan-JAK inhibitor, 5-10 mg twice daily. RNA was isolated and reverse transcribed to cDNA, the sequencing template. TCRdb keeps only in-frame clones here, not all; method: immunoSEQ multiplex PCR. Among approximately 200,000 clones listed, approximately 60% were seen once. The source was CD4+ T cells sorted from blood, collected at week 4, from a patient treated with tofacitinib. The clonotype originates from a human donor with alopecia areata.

CDR3 protein: CASSSHGPYEQYF. The CDR3 DNA follows: TGTGCCAGCAGCTCTCATGGCCCCTACGAGCAGTACTTC. The J gene is TRBJ2-7, the V gene TRBV28; D not resolved. Germline V gives CDR1 MDHEN, CDR2 SYDVKM. This CDR3 contains 13 residues. V lost 6 bases and J lost 2, with 11 bases in between.